The entry below gives a single T cell receptor (beta chain) sequence along with its context. The CDR3 has 15 amino acids. V shed 5 bases and J 5 bases; nucleotides not matched to a gene: 10. Looked up from germline, CDR1 is MNHEY and CDR2 is SVGAGI. Reverse transcription of roughly 0.45 to 1 ug RNA used random hexamers. MiXCR was run by TCRdb on the immunoSEQ multiplex PCR reads, yielding one entry per CDR3 protein. Of 400,000 to 550,000 distinct CDR3 sequences in the sample, approximately 85% were seen once. This specimen comes from a study of CD8 T cells in Susac syndrome. Sequencing of TCR beta, carried out with a high-throughput approach, was applied to CD8+ and CD4+ T cells from the blood. Included as multiple sclerosis controls were treatment-naive patients who had stable or active relapsing-remitting disease. TEMRA cells were FACS-enriched, and CD8+ and CD4+ T cells were isolated negatively.

The rearrangement links TRBV6-5 to TRBJ2-7, with 9 bases lining up with TRBD2. The TCR originated in a human donor with multiple sclerosis. Material for sequencing was CD8+ T cells from PBMCs. The CDR3 DNA is TGTGCCAGCAGTCCTAGCGGGACACCTATTAACGAGCAGTACTTC. Its protein is CASSPSGTPINEQYF.